The T cell receptor beta chain described here comes from a study of response to subunit inactivated influenza vaccine. Whole-study results and caveats: It was suggested by the authors that few new T cells are recruited by each seasonal influenza vaccination.

As to this clonotype: Antigen specificity is unknown.

V was pared by 4 bases and J by 0 bases, with 13 bases between. The CDR3 is made up of 16 amino acids. Germline V CDR1 and CDR2: MNHEY, SVGAGI. From the RT-PCR reads, TCRdb called clonotypes with MiXCR, one entry per CDR3 protein. The sample lists about 500,000 distinct CDR3 sequences, roughly 7.9% occurring once. This sequence was found in a man between 50 and 70 years old who received an inactivated influenza vaccine. J is TRBJ1-3 and V is TRBV6-5; D is unclear. The source material was PBMCs from blood, sampled roughly 24 months after vaccination. CDR3 region: CASSSDAIHSGNTIYF. The CDR3 DNA sequence: TGTGCCAGCAGTTCAGACGCCATCCACTCTGGAAACACCATATATTTT.